The clone carrying this T cell receptor (beta chain) was recorded once. J gave up 5 bases and V 5 bases, and 11 bases lay outside the gene matches. Germline V gene sequence: CDR1 SGHTA, CDR2 FQGNSA. The CDR3 extends over 16 amino acids. The data derive from a study of blood T cell repertoires in COVID-19. Study details: Both acute and convalescent COVID-19 samples were obtained from the United States, Italy and Spain. In each case, the material was cDNA or gDNA derived from T cells, B-cell-depleted T cells, or PBMCs.

In the source study's methods: Quantification of nucleated cells was approximated via reference gene primer amplification. The table came from immunoSEQ multiplex PCR; TCRdb's copy has only in-frame clones and leaves some out. Clone size and V and J calls were adopted from that table, with D and trimming inferred from the DNA. This sample has around 16,000 clones, with roughly nine tenths found just once. This receptor was taken from a man aged 55 to 70 with acute or convalescent COVID-19. The rearrangement uses TRBV7-2 and TRBJ1-4; 7 bases fit TRBD1. Sequencing input: peripheral blood. CDR3 protein: CASSPMSTGLNEKLFF. CDR3 nucleotide sequence: TGTGCCAGCAGCCCAATGTCGACAGGGTTGAATGAAAAACTGTTTTTT.